The clone carrying this TCR beta chain has more than one count but fewer than ten. Its antigen is still unknown. The gene names given are mouse names. Coverage ceases 1 residue before the CDR3 finishes, and the germline J gene fills in the end. Trimming took 0 bases from V and 0 from J, leaving 7 bases between them. Germline CDR1 is GKSSPN and CDR2 is SITVG. The CDR3 runs to 14 residues. CDR3 sequences, V/J genes, frequencies and template counts came from survey-depth TCRbeta sequencing. Generated by immunoSEQ multiplex PCR, the TCRdb table keeps only in-frame clones and is missing some. The top ten clones hold approximately 1.5% of a sample with 8,500 to 9,000 clones, approximately 47% of them seen once. Time point meaning: mouse harvest day 7 after allogeneic transplant. Each mouse received 10^7 T-cell-depleted marrow cells plus 10^6 splenic CD5+ T cells by tail vein. These data come from a study of tissue T cells after allogeneic stem cell transplantation. Study-level findings and limits: Blood and spleen captured only part of the tissue TCR repertoire. Anatomically similar tissues had similar TCR repertoires within each patient. Which tissue TCRs were alloreactive or antigen-specific was not determined. Some clones might be persisting host cells.

This chain uses TRBV31 with TRBJ2-3, with a possible D match to TRBD2 (6 bases). Sequencing used skin. This TCR was sampled from a female BALB/c mouse given C57BL/6 T cells with graft-versus-host disease after an allogeneic hematopoietic cell transplant. The sequenced part of the CDR3 DNA is TGTGCCTGGAGTCTGGGGGGTAGTGCAGAAACGCTGTAT. Translation gives CAWSLGGSAETLY. In full, the CDR3 reads CAWSLGGSAETLYF. The full variable domain, its missing parts supplied by reference TRBV31 and TRBJ2-3, is AQTIHQWPVAEIKAVGSPLSLGCTIKGKSSPNLYWYWQATGGTLQQLFYSITVGQVESVVQLNLSASRPKDDQFILSTEKLLLSHSGFYLCAWSLGGSAETLYFGSGTRLTVL.